This T cell receptor beta chain was captured by sequencing in a study of blood T cell repertoires in COVID-19. Study information: Italy, Spain and the United States were the sources of the convalescent and acute COVID-19 samples.

Per the original methods: Estimation of nucleated cell counts was performed using reference gene primer amplification. TCRdb's copy holds only in-frame clones and misses some; the assay was immunoSEQ multiplex PCR. V and J calls and clone size are given by that table; D and trimming were obtained from the DNA. Here the sample spans about 99,000 clones, around 82% being singletons. The germline gives CDR1 LNHDA, CDR2 SQIVND (reference sequence). The CDR3 covers 17 residues. The V gene lost 0 bases and the J gene lost 2 bases, with 14 bases spanning the gap. The sequence was collected from a man between 60 and 75 years old with acute or convalescent COVID-19. The V call is TRBV19, the J call TRBJ1-5; D gene ambiguous. The sample was peripheral blood. The CDR3 DNA is TGTGCCAGTAGTATAGATACGGGGAACTTCGGCAATCAGCCCCAGCATTTT. Translated: CASSIDTGNFGNQPQHF.